These 3 T cell receptor beta chains share one sample of origin, sequenced in a study of CD8+CD57+ T cells in acquired aplastic anemia. Individuals selected for sequencing had exhibited CD8+CD57+ cell expansion on flow cytometry. Profiling that covered TCR beta VDJ and CDR3 relied on genomic DNA as its template. One entry per CDR3 protein results from TCRdb running MiXCR on the reads. In the table there are fewer than 200,000 distinct CDR3 sequences, around 75% of which are singletons. Input material: sorted CD4+, CD8+, or CD8+CD57+ T cells (not recorded which) from PBMCs. Source of these receptors: a human donor with aplastic anemia.

The chain combines TRBV20-1 with TRBJ2-3; 7 bases align to TRBD1. Germline V CDR1 and CDR2: DFQATT, SNEGSKA (reference sequence). J gave up 2 bases and V 3 bases, and 2 bases lay outside the gene matches. The CDR3 totals 13 residues. As DNA, the CDR3 is TGCAGTGCTAGGACAGGGTACACAGATACGCAGTATTTT. Amino acids: CSARTGYTDTQYF.

This clonotype was picked up one time. The chain carries TRBV7-8 and TRBJ2-3; 7 nucleotides line up with TRBD2. J lost 10 bases, V lost 4 bases, and 5 bases had no gene match. In germline, CDR1 is SGHVS, CDR2 FQNEAQ. The CDR3 loop spans 12 amino acids. CDR3 protein: CASSSAGRAQYF. The CDR3 nucleotides are TGTGCCAGCAGCTCCGCGGGGAGGGCGCAGTATTTT.

This chain uses TRBV2 with TRBJ2-1, with 7 bases identical to TRBD2. The CDR3 consists of 16 residues. V lost 6 bases and J lost 0; bases outside the gene matches: 8. Germline CDR1 SNHLY, CDR2 FYNNEI. CDR3 loop: CASSPRERSSYNEQFF. DNA of the CDR3: TGTGCCAGCAGCCCGCGGGAGAGGAGCTCCTACAATGAGCAGTTCTTC.